The 30 T cell receptor beta chains below all came from one sample that was sequenced in a study of Graves' ophthalmopathy and Graves' hyperthyroidism. The sequenced template was RNA, covering the TCR beta CDR3 region. Second-round multiplex PCR followed a first-round RT-PCR using HTBI primers. TCRdb re-analysed the multiplex PCR reads in MiXCR, keeping a single row per CDR3 protein. The sample carries around 400,000 distinct CDR3 sequences, around 17% recorded once. The sequenced sample consisted of peripheral blood. Every receptor here comes from a woman in her late teens or twenties with Graves' ophthalmopathy.

This clonotype was counted at least ten times. The chain has TRBV27 and TRBJ1-2; maybe TRBD1 (5 bases). CDR1 is MNHEY, CDR2 SMNVEV, per germline (reference sequence). The CDR3 length is 15 residues. Between the trimmed V and J ends, which lost 2 bases and 3 bases, there was a span of 13 bases. The CDR3 protein is CASSLTGGDYYGYTF. The CDR3 bases are TGTGCCAGCAGTTTAACGGGGGGTGACTACTATGGCTACACCTTC.

This clonotype was recorded at least ten times. This chain uses TRBV6-2 or TRBV6-3 with TRBJ1-5; TRBD1 aligns across 7 bases. V lost 9 bases and J lost 6; bases outside the gene matches: 8. The germline gives CDR1 MNHEY, CDR2 SVGEGT. The CDR3 consists of 13 residues. This chain's CDR3 is CASNDRVGQPQHF. CDR3 in DNA: TGTGCCAGTAATGACAGGGTCGGTCAGCCCCAGCATTTT.

This clonotype has at least ten counts. The J gene is TRBJ1-6, the V gene TRBV28; TRBD1 aligns across 9 bases. From germline, CDR1 is MDHEN and CDR2 SYDVKM. CDR3 length: 13 residues. The ends lost 7 bases at V and 7 bases at J; junction bases unmatched: 2. The CDR3 nucleotides read TGTGCCAGCATGGGACAGGGAAATTCACCCCTCCACTTT. Translating it yields CASMGQGNSPLHF.

The V gene is TRBV12-3 or TRBV12-4, the J gene TRBJ1-6; D unclear. Trimming took off 2 bases at V and 9 bases at J, with 8 bases between the two ends. CDR3 length: 13 residues. CDR3 DNA sequence: TGTGCCAGCAGTTTAAAGGGCCGTTCACCCCTCCACTTT. Amino acids: CASSLKGRSPLHF.

This clonotype was seen repeatedly, ten times or more. The chain combines TRBV4-1 with TRBJ2-7; D might be TRBD1 (6 bases). V was shortened by 6 bases and J by 7 bases, with 22 bases between the two germline ends. Germline CDR1 is MGHRA and CDR2 is YSYEKL. The CDR3 loop spans 15 amino acids. This chain's CDR3 is CASSPTGIRPREQYF. The DNA for the CDR3 is TGCGCCAGCAGTCCCACAGGGATTAGGCCTCGGGAGCAGTACTTC.

This clonotype was detected many times. The genes are TRBV15 and TRBJ1-5; D remains ambiguous. Germline CDR1 LNHNV, CDR2 YYDKDF (reference sequence). The V end was cut by 5 bases, the J end by 7 bases, with 9 bases between. The CDR3 covers 12 residues. DNA of the CDR3: TGTGCCACCAGCCGTATCAGCCAGCCCCAGCATTTT. It translates to CATSRISQPQHF. The complete variable domain, with remaining parts taken from reference TRBV15 and TRBJ1-5, reads DAMVIQNPRYQVTQFGKPVTLSCSQTLNHNVMYWYQQKSSQAPKLLFHYYDKDFNNEADTPDNFQSRRPNTSFCFLDIRSPGLGDTAMYLCATSRISQPQHFGDGTRLSIL.

V gene TRBV11-2 combines with J gene TRBJ2-7; 12 bases line up with TRBD2. In germline, CDR1 is SGHAT, CDR2 FQNNGV. Trimming cost V 4 bases and J 2 bases; bases outside gene matches: 6. The CDR3 covers 16 residues. CDR3 bases: TGTGCCAGCAGCTCATTCACTAGCGGGGGGACCTACGAGCAGTACTTC. Amino acid sequence: CASSSFTSGGTYEQYF.

This clonotype was detected many times. One end of the junction varies from germline; a read error may be responsible. The chain has TRBV5-1 and TRBJ2-7; no clear D gene. The CDR3 contains 14 residues. Germline V gene sequence: CDR1 SGHRS, CDR2 YFSETQ. The CDR3 sequence is CASSLLASSYEQYF. The CDR3 region has the DNA TGTGCCAGCAGTTTATTGGCCAGCTCCTACGAGCAGTACTTC.

This clonotype was found many times. This chain connects TRBV7-8 to TRBJ2-7; D is possibly TRBD1 (6 bases). Germline V gene data show CDR1 as SGHVS and CDR2 as FQNEAQ. The V and J ends lost 5 bases and 0 bases respectively, with 17 bases between them. The CDR3 length is 16 residues. The CDR3 here is CASSPGQGGLSYEQYF. The CDR3 DNA follows: TGTGCCAGCAGCCCAGGACAAGGGGGTCTCTCCTACGAGCAGTACTTC. Full variable domain (missing parts from reference TRBV7-8 and TRBJ2-7): GAGVSQSPRYKVAKRGQDVALRCDPISGHVSLFWYQQALGQGPEFLTYFQNEAQLDKSGLPSDRFFAERPEGSVSTLKIQRTQQEDSAVYLCASSPGQGGLSYEQYFGPGTRLTVT.

This clonotype was picked up many times. The gene calls are TRBV12-3 or TRBV12-4 and TRBJ1-5, with a possible D match to TRBD1 (5 bases). CDR3 length equals 13 residues. Trimming took off 2 bases at V and 4 bases at J, with 6 bases between the two ends. In DNA form, the CDR3 reads TGTGCCAGCAGTTTATACAGGAATCAGCCCCAGCATTTT. Amino acid sequence: CASSLYRNQPQHF.

This clonotype was seen repeatedly, ten times or more. CDR3 in amino acids: CSVDDATPGQGAYEQYF. The DNA of the CDR3 is TGCAGCGTTGATGATGCGACCCCGGGACAGGGGGCATACGAGCAGTACTTC. The chain carries TRBV29-1 and TRBJ2-7; 12 bases align to TRBD1. This CDR3 is 17 amino acids long. The germline CDR1 and CDR2 sequences are SQVTM and ANQGSEA. Unmatched junction bases numbered 13, after V lost 3 bases and J lost 4 bases.

For this clonotype: This clone may be a read error of a much larger clone one base away. The genes are TRBV2 and TRBJ1-5; possible D gene TRBD1, 5 bases. This CDR3 spans 14 amino acids. Germline CDR1 reads SNHLY; CDR2 reads FYNNEI. CDR3 in amino acids: CASKWDRGNQTQHF. The CDR3, as DNA: TGTGCCAGCAAATGGGACCGGGGCAATCAGACCCAGCATTTT.

This clonotype was picked up many times. This chain connects TRBV10-3 to TRBJ1-1, with no clear D. Trimming cost V 7 bases and J 2 bases, with 14 bases left between them. The germline CDR1 and CDR2 sequences are ENHRY and SYGVKD. The CDR3 loop spans 14 amino acids. The CDR3 region has the DNA TGTGCCATCAACCACGAAGGTCTCAACACTGAAGCTTTCTTT. Its translation: CAINHEGLNTEAFF.

This clonotype was found many times. The chain couples TRBV19 to TRBJ1-1, with unresolved D. The CDR3 consists of 13 residues. Germline V gives CDR1 LNHDA, CDR2 SQIVND (reference sequence). Trimming pared 4 bases from V and 6 bases from J, leaving 12 bases between. This CDR3 is CASSTPLGSEAFF. CDR3 DNA sequence: TGTGCCAGTAGTACCCCCTTGGGCTCTGAAGCTTTCTTT.

This clonotype was counted ten times or more. V and J are TRBV15 and TRBJ1-1; 8 positions agree with TRBD1. The CDR3 extends over 15 amino acids. Germline V gene data show CDR1 as LNHNV and CDR2 as YYDKDF (reference sequence). J was trimmed by 7 bases and V by 0 bases; bases with no gene match: 7. The CDR3 loop reads CATSRDSQGAHEAFF. In nucleotides, the CDR3 is TGTGCCACCAGCAGAGATTCCCAGGGGGCGCATGAAGCTTTCTTT.

Many counts were recorded for this clonotype. This sequence joins TRBV29-1 and TRBJ1-1; D is uncertain. V was shortened by 3 bases and J by 4 bases, with 21 bases between the two germline ends. The CDR3 spans 16 residues. The V gene's germline CDR1 is SQVTM and CDR2 ANQGSEA. For the CDR3, the DNA is TGCAGCGTTGAGGGATTGGCCCCCGAGGGAGGCACTGAAGCTTTCTTT. Its translation is CSVEGLAPEGGTEAFF. Drawing the rest from reference TRBV29-1 and TRBJ1-1, the complete variable domain is SAVISQKPSRDICQRGTSLTIQCQVDSQVTMMFWYRQQPGQSLTLIATANQGSEATYESGFVIDKFPISRPNLTFSTLTVSNMSPEDSSIYLCSVEGLAPEGGTEAFFGQGTRLTVV.

This clonotype has at least ten counts. This chain connects TRBV4-2 to TRBJ2-2; the match to TRBD1 covers 8 bases. The CDR3 has 16 residues. The junction had 6 bases not matched to a gene; V was cut back by 2 bases and J by 4 bases. Germline loops: CDR1 LGHNA, CDR2 YNFKEQ. DNA of the CDR3: TGTGCCAGCAGCCAAATCGGACAGGGAGCCACCGGGGAGCTGTTTTTT. Protein sequence: CASSQIGQGATGELFF.

This clonotype came up many times. The chain uses TRBV30 and TRBJ2-5, with TRBD2 matching 13 bases. The CDR3 is made up of 16 amino acids. V dropped 4 bases and J dropped 5; count of bases not matched to a gene: 10. CDR1 is GTSNPN, CDR2 SVGIG, per germline (reference sequence). CDR3 DNA sequence: TGTGCCTGGACAGGACTAGCGGGAGAAGGTGCGGAGACCCAGTACTTC. Its translation is CAWTGLAGEGAETQYF.

This clonotype was seen at least ten times. The rearrangement joins TRBV6-5 to TRBJ2-5; D gene unclear. The CDR3 contains 13 residues. V lost 0 bases to trimming and J lost 4 bases, with 6 bases between them. From germline, CDR1 is MNHEY and CDR2 SVGAGI. The CDR3, as DNA: TGTGCCAGCAGTTACTCTAGGAGAGAGACCCAGTACTTC. This gives the protein CASSYSRRETQYF.

Turning to this clonotype: A junction boundary mismatches the germline segment, possibly from a read error. J is TRBJ1-1 and V is TRBV12-3 or TRBV12-4; 8 bases are a match to TRBD1. The CDR3 spans 14 residues. CDR3 sequence: CASIYTGGFTEAFF. CDR3 DNA: TGCGCCAGCATCTATACAGGGGGATTCACTGAAGCTTTCTTT.

This clonotype was found many times. The chain couples TRBV6-5 to TRBJ1-1; perhaps TRBD1 as D (6 bases). CDR1 MNHEY and CDR2 SVGAGI come from the germline V gene. This CDR3 has 14 residues. V dropped 3 bases and J dropped 4 bases, with 12 bases sitting between them. The CDR3 DNA reads TGTGCCAGCAGTTATATGGGGGCTGGCACTGAAGCTTTCTTT. Encoded protein: CASSYMGAGTEAFF.

This clonotype was detected many times. This chain joins TRBV28 and TRBJ2-7; D perhaps matches TRBD1 (6 bases). This CDR3 is 16 amino acids long. CDR1 is MDHEN, CDR2 SYDVKM, per germline. The ends were cut back, 4 bases at V and 3 bases at J, with 19 bases in the middle. CDR3 sequence reads: CASSYSLPGHRYEQYF. In nucleotides, the CDR3 is TGTGCCAGCAGTTACTCCCTTCCGGGACACCGCTACGAGCAGTACTTC.

This clonotype was found many times. The rearrangement uses TRBV27 and TRBJ1-1; 7 bases fit TRBD1. V was clipped by 3 bases and J by 1 base; unmatched bases: 5. Germline V gives CDR1 MNHEY, CDR2 SMNVEV (reference sequence). The CDR3 contains 15 residues. CDR3 coding DNA: TGTGCCAGCAGTTTGTGGGGACAGAAGAACACTGAAGCTTTCTTT. Translation gives CASSLWGQKNTEAFF.

This clonotype has at least ten counts. This chain links TRBV6-2 or TRBV6-3 with TRBJ2-2; the match to TRBD2 covers 12 bases. V shed 5 bases and J 5 bases; nucleotides not matched to a gene: 6. The CDR3 covers 16 residues. Germline V gene sequence: CDR1 MNHEY, CDR2 SVGEGT. The CDR3 coding sequence is TGTGCCAGCAGTAACGGACTAGCGGGGCAGACCGGGGAGCTGTTTTTT. Amino acid sequence: CASSNGLAGQTGELFF.

This clonotype appeared many times. This sequence joins TRBV29-1 and TRBJ1-1, with TRBD1 identical over 8 bases. With V trimmed by 5 bases and J by 4 bases, 6 bases remained unmatched. CDR3 length equals 13 residues. CDR1 is SQVTM and CDR2 is ANQGSEA in the germline V gene. CDR3 sequence reads: CSVNQGAGTEAFF. CDR3 coding DNA: TGCAGCGTTAATCAGGGGGCCGGCACTGAAGCTTTCTTT.

This clonotype was counted ten times or more. The chain uses TRBV6-1 and TRBJ2-4, with D possibly being TRBD1 (5 bases). Trimming pared 7 bases from V and 3 bases from J, leaving 10 bases between. Germline V lookup: CDR1 MNHNS, CDR2 SASEGT. This CDR3 spans 13 amino acids. CDR3: CASTGFDKNIQYF. CDR3 DNA: TGTGCCAGCACAGGGTTCGACAAAAACATTCAGTACTTC.

Many counts were recorded for this clonotype. This chain links TRBV7-3 with TRBJ1-5; D is ambiguous. Germline assignment: CDR1 SGHTA and CDR2 FQGTGA. The CDR3 is 13 residues long. Trimming took 3 bases from V and 3 from J, leaving 6 bases between them. CDR3 sequence reads: CASSFQINQPQHF. CDR3 bases: TGTGCCAGCAGCTTTCAGATCAATCAGCCCCAGCATTTT. Together with reference TRBV7-3 and TRBJ1-5, the CDR3 gives the full variable domain: GAGVSQTPSNKVTEKGKYVELRCDPISGHTALYWYRQSLGQGPEFLIYFQGTGAADDSGLPNDRFFAVRPEGSVSTLKIQRTERGDSAVYLCASSFQINQPQHFGDGTRLSIL.

Many counts were recorded for this clonotype. The V call is TRBV6-2 or TRBV6-3, the J call TRBJ2-4, with D uncertain. With 4 bases removed from V and 0 bases from J, the gap between germline ends came to 4 bases. There are 13 residues in the CDR3. Germline CDR1 and CDR2: MNHEY and SVGEGT. CDR3 in amino acids: CASSWLAKNIQYF. The CDR3 coding sequence is TGTGCCAGCAGTTGGTTAGCCAAAAACATTCAGTACTTC.

V is TRBV19 and J is TRBJ1-3, with TRBD1 matching 7 bases. J gave up 1 base and V 1 base, and 7 bases lay outside the gene matches. Germline V gene data show CDR1 as LNHDA and CDR2 as SQIVND (reference sequence). The CDR3 loop spans 17 amino acids. CDR3 residues: CASSIGQGVPSGNTIYF. In DNA, the CDR3 is TGTGCCAGTAGTATAGGACAGGGAGTACCTTCTGGAAACACCATATATTTT.

This clonotype was found many times. The V gene is TRBV19, the J gene TRBJ1-5; D is undetermined. Trimming shortened V by 3 bases and J by 5 bases, and 11 bases separated the two germline ends. This CDR3 has 14 residues. Germline V gene data show CDR1 as LNHDA and CDR2 as SQIVND (reference sequence). CDR3 region: CASSIEAGHQPQHF. The CDR3, as DNA: TGTGCCAGTAGTATTGAAGCCGGTCATCAGCCCCAGCATTTT.